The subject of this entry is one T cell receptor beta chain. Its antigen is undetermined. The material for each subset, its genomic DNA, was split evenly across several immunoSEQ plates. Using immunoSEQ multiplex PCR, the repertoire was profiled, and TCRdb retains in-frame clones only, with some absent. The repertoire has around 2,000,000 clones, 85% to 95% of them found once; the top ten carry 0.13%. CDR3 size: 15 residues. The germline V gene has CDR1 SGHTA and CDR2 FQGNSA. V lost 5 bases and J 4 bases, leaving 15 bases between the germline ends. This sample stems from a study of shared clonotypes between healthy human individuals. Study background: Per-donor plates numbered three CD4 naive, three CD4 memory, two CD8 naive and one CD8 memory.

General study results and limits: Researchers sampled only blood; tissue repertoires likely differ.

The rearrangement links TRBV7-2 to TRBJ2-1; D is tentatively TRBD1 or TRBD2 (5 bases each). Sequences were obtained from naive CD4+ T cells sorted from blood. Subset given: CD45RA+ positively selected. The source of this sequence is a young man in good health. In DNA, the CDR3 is TGTGCCAGCAGCCTCAGACATGGGGGATACAATGAGCAGTTCTTC. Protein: CASSLRHGGYNEQFF.